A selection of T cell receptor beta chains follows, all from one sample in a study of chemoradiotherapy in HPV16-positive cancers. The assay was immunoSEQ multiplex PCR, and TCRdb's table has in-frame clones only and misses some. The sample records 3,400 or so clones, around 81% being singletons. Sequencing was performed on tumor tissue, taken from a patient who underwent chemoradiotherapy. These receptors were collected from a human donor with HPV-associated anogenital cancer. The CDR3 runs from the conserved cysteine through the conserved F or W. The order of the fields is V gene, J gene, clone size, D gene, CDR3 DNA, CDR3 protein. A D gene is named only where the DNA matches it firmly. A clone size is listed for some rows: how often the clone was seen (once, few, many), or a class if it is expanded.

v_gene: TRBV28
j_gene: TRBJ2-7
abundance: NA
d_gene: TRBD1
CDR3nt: TGTGCCAGCAGTCCGTACAGGGGGCATTACGAGCAGTACTTC
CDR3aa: CASSPYRGHYEQYF

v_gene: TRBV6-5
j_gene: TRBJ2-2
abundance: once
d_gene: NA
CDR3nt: TGTGCCAGCAGTTACGACGAGGAGGGCACCGGGGAGCTGTTTTTT
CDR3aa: CASSYDEEGTGELFF

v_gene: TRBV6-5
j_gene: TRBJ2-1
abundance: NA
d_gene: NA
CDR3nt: TGTGCCAGCAGGCCCTCCCGGGTGAGTGAGCAGTTCTTC
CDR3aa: CASRPSRVSEQFF

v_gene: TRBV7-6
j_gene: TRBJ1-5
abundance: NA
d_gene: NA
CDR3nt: TGTGCCAGCAGCTTAGATGCCCAGGGTAATCAGCCCCAGCATTTT
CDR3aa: CASSLDAQGNQPQHF

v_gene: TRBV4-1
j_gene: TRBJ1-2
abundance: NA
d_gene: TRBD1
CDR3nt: TGCGCCAGCAGCCAACGTCGCACAGGGGGCAGACACTATGGCTACACCTTC
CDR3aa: CASSQRRTGGRHYGYTF

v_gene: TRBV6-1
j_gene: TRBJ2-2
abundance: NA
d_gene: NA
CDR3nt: TGTGCCAGCAGTCCCCAGAACACCGGGGAGCTGTTTTTT
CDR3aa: CASSPQNTGELFF

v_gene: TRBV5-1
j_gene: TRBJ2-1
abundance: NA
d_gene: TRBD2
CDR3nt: TGCGCCAGCAGCTTGGTGTGGACTAGCGGGGGGAACAATGAGCAGTTCTTC
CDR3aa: CASSLVWTSGGNNEQFF

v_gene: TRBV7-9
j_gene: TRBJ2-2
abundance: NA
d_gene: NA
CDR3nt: TGTGCCAGCAGCTTAGGGGCAGGGCCCGGGGAGCTGTTTTTT
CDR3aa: CASSLGAGPGELFF

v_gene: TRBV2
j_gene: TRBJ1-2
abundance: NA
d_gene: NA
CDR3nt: TGTGCCAGCAGTGAAAGGACAGATATGGATGGCTACACCTTC
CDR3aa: CASSERTDMDGYTF

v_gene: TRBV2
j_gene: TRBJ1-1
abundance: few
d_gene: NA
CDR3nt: TGTGCCAGCAGTAGGTCCGAAGGCACTGAAGCTTTCTTT
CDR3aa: CASSRSEGTEAFF

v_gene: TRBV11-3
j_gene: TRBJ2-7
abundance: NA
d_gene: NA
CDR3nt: TGTGCCAGCAGCCCGGGACTGCCGCTGGCTGGGAACTACGAGCAGTACTTC
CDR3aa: CASSPGLPLAGNYEQYF

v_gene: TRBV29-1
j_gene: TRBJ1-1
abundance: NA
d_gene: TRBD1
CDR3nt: TGCAGCGTTTATAGGACAGGGGGGACTGAAGCTTTCTTT
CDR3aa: CSVYRTGGTEAFF

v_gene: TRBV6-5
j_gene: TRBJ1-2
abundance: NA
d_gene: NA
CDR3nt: TGTGCCAGCCGTCTGGGGGCTAACTATGGCTACACCTTC
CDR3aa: CASRLGANYGYTF

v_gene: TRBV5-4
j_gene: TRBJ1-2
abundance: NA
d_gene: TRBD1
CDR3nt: TGTGCCAGCAGTCTGGACAGGGAAGATCGCACCTTC
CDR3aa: CASSLDREDRTF

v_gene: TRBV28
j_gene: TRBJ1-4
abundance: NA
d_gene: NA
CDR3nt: TGTGCCAGCAGTTTTATGGGACCGCCAACAACTAATGAAAAACTGTTTTTT
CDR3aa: CASSFMGPPTTNEKLFF

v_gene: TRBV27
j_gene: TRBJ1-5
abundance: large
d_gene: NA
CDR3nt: TGTGCCAGCAGTTTATCAACGGGGCCCAATCAGCCCCAGCATTTT
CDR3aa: CASSLSTGPNQPQHF

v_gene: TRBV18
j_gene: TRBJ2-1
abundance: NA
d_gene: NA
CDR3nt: TGTGCCAGCTCACCACAACGCAGAGTACAAGAGCAGTTCTTC
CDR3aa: CASSPQRRVQEQFF

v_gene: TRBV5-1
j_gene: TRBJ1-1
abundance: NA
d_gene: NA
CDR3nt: TGCGCCAGCAGCCCTTTCGACGGGAACACTGAAGCTTTCTTT
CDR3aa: CASSPFDGNTEAFF

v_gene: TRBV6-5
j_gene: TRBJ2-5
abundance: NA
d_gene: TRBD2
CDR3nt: TGTGCCAGCAGTTTCGGACTAGGTGAGGGAGAGACCCAGTACTTC
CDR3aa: CASSFGLGEGETQYF

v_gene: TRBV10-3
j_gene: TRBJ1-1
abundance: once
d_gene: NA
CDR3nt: TGTGCCATCAAGCCAGGCAATACGAACACTGAAGCTTTCTTT
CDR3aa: CAIKPGNTNTEAFF

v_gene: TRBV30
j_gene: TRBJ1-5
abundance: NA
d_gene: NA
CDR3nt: TGTGCCTGGAGTGTAAGGGCAGGTCGGAATCAGCCCCAGCATTTT
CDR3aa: CAWSVRAGRNQPQHF

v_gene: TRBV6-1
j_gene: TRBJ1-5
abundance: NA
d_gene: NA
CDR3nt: TGTGCCAGCAGTGGGACGGGAGGCAATCAGCCCCAGCATTTT
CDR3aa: CASSGTGGNQPQHF

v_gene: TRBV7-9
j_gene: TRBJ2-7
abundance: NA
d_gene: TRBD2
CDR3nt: TGTGCCGCCGAAGAGCGGGAAGGCTCCTACGAGCAGTACTTC
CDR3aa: CAAEEREGSYEQYF

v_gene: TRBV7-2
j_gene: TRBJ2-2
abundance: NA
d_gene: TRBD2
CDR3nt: TGTGCCAGCAGCCGGACTAGCGGGGATACCGGGGAGCTGTTTTTT
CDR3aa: CASSRTSGDTGELFF

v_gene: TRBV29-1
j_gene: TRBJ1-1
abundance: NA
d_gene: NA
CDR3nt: TGCAGCGCGCTCAACACTGAAGCTTTCTTT
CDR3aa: CSALNTEAFF

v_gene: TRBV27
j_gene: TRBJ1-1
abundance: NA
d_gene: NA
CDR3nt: TGTGCCAGCAGATATCAAAAGGAAACCACTGAAGCTTTCTTT
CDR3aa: CASRYQKETTEAFF

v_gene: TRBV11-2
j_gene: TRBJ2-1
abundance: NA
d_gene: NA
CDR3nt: TGTGCCAGCAGCCCCGCAGGAGCTGATGAGCAGTTCTTC
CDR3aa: CASSPAGADEQFF

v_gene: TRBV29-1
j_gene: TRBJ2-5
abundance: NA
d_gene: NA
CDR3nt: TGCAGCGTTGAAGGGGGGGCGGGGCAAGAGACCCAGTACTTC
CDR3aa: CSVEGGAGQETQYF

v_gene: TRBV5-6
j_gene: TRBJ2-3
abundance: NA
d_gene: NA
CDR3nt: TGTGCCAGCAGCTTGGCAGCTATTACTCACAGGGCGCAGTATTTT
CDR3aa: CASSLAAITHRAQYF

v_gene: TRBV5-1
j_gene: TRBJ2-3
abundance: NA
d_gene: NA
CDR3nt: TGCGCCAGCAGCTTGGGAATGGGGGATACGCAGTATTTT
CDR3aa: CASSLGMGDTQYF

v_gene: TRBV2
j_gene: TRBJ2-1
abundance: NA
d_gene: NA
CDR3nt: TGTGCCAGCAGTGAAAATGAGGATGAGCAGTTCTTC
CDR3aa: CASSENEDEQFF

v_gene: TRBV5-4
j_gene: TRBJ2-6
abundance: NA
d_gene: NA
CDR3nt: TGTGCCAGCAGCTCGGGACCTCCTGGGGCCAACGTCCTGACTTTC
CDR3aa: CASSSGPPGANVLTF

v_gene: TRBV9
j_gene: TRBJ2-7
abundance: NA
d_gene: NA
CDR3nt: TGTGCCAGCAGCCCCATGAACAGGCCCTACGAGCAGTACTTC
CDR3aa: CASSPMNRPYEQYF

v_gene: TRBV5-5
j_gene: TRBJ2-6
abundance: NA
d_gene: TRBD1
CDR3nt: TGTGCCAGCAGCCCCCTCGGGGACAGGAGCTCTGGGGCCAACGTCCTGACTTTC
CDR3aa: CASSPLGDRSSGANVLTF

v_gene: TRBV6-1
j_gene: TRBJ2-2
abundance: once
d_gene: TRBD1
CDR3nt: TGTGCCAGCATAGAGGGGGCGGCCGGGGAGCTGTTTTTT
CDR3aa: CASIEGAAGELFF

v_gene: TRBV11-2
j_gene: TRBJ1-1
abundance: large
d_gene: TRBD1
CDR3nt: TGTGCCAGCAGCTTACCCAGGGGGCATACTGAAGCTTTCTTT
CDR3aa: CASSLPRGHTEAFF

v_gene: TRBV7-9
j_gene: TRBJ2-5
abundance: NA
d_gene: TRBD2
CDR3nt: TGTGCCAGCTTGGCTAGCGGGCAAGAGACCCAGTACTTC
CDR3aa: CASLASGQETQYF

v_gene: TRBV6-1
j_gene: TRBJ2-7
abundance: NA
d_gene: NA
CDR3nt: TGTGCCAGCAGTGAAACTTCCGGGACTTCCTACGAGCAGTACTTC
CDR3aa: CASSETSGTSYEQYF

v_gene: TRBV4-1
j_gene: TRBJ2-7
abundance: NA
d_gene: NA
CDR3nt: TGCGCCAGCAGCCAAGAAGGGGGTACGGGGCGAACCTCCTACGAGCAGTACTTC
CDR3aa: CASSQEGGTGRTSYEQYF

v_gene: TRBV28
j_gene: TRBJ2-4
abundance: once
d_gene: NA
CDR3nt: TGTGCCAGCAGTCTGGACTACTTCTTGCAGTACTTC
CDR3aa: CASSLDYFLQYF

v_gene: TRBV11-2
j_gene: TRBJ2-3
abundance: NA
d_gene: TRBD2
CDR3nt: TGTGCCACCCACGGGGGGGGCGGGGGCTCTAGCACAGATACGCAGTATTTT
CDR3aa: CATHGGGGGSSTDTQYF

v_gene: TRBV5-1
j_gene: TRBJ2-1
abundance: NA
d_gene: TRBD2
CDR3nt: TGCGCCAGCAGCTATTCGGGGGGGGGTACGGGAGAGCAGTTCTTC
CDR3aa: CASSYSGGGTGEQFF